The 22 T cell receptor beta chains below were found in one sample sequenced in a study of shared clonotypes between healthy human individuals. Sequencing was performed with immunoSEQ multiplex PCR; in TCRdb, only in-frame clones are kept and a portion is missing. Of 560,000 or so clones in the sample, about 96% were seen once. Selected positively for CCR7 and CD45RO-negative, naive CD8 cells excluded terminally differentiated effector memory CD45RA+ cells. Material for sequencing was naive CD8+ T cells sorted from blood. The source of these receptors is a woman in her twenties or thirties in good health.

This chain connects TRBV5-4 to TRBJ2-7; maybe TRBD1 (6 bases). The germline V gene encodes CDR1 SGHNT and CDR2 YYREEE (reference sequence). V lost 5 bases to trimming and J lost 5 bases, with 17 bases between them. This CDR3 comprises 14 residues. In DNA form, the CDR3 reads TGTGCCAGCAGACACCGTACAGGGAACGACGAGCAGTACTTC. Its translation: CASRHRTGNDEQYF.

The V call is TRBV2, the J call TRBJ2-1, with D tentatively TRBD2 (5 bases). The CDR3 loop spans 13 amino acids. Trimming stripped 2 bases from V and 5 bases from J, with 7 bases between. Germline CDR1 is SNHLY and CDR2 is FYNNEI. This chain's CDR3 is CASSERLNNEQFF. CDR3 coding DNA: TGTGCCAGCAGTGAAAGACTAAACAATGAGCAGTTCTTC.

This clone was seen just once. The chain combines TRBV27 with TRBJ1-2; the match to TRBD1 covers 9 bases. Germline-derived CDR1 and CDR2 are MNHEY and SMNVEV (reference sequence). There are 14 residues in the CDR3. V lost 5 bases, J lost 4 bases, and 5 bases stayed unmatched. CDR3 coding DNA: TGTGCCAGCAGTCCCGGGACAGGGATCTATGGCTACACCTTC. Encoded protein: CASSPGTGIYGYTF.

The V gene is TRBV27, the J gene TRBJ2-7, with D perhaps TRBD2 (6 bases). The germline V gene encodes CDR1 MNHEY and CDR2 SMNVEV (reference sequence). V was cut by 5 bases and J by 2 bases, with 10 bases left in between. CDR3 size: 13 residues. CDR3 sequence: CASSTGLTYEQYF. DNA for the CDR3: TGTGCCAGCAGTACGGGACTGACCTACGAGCAGTACTTC.

The rearrangement uses TRBV6-6 and TRBJ2-5; D is unclear. Per the germline V gene, CDR1 is MNHNY and CDR2 is SVGAGI (reference sequence). The CDR3 runs to 13 residues. V lost 2 bases to trimming and J lost 7 bases, with 11 bases between them. CDR3 coding DNA: TGTGCCAGCAGTTACGCTCAAGGGCGGACCCAGTACTTC. Translation: CASSYAQGRTQYF.

V gene TRBV9 combines with J gene TRBJ1-2; 8 bases line up with TRBD1. Trimming took 3 bases from V and 4 from J; bases not matched to a gene: 11. This CDR3 is 16 amino acids long. Germline CDR1 and CDR2: SGDLS and YYNGEE. The chain's CDR3 is CASSGRETGGSYGYTF. CDR3 bases: TGTGCCAGCAGCGGCCGCGAAACAGGGGGATCCTATGGCTACACCTTC.

The chain joins TRBV7-9 to TRBJ2-3; TRBD2 matches at 9 bases. CDR1 and CDR2 from the germline V gene are SEHNR and FQNEAQ (reference sequence). This CDR3 has 14 residues. Losses at the gene ends were 4 bases for V and 1 base for J; bases not matched to a gene: 0. The chain's CDR3 is CASSWTSGTDTQYF. CDR3 DNA sequence: TGTGCCAGCAGCTGGACTAGCGGCACAGATACGCAGTATTTT.

The V and J genes are TRBV2 and TRBJ1-4; possible D gene TRBD1, 5 bases. The CDR3 totals 15 residues. V was trimmed by 8 bases and J by 8 bases, leaving 21 bases between them. The germline V gene encodes CDR1 SNHLY and CDR2 FYNNEI. CDR3 sequence reads: CASGYRDRGREKLFF. The CDR3 nucleotides read TGTGCCAGCGGATACCGGGACCGGGGAAGGGAAAAACTGTTTTTT.

CDR3 DNA: TGTGCCAGCAGCTTAACTAGCGGGCCCGCGAACACCGGGGAGCTGTTTTTT. This gives the protein CASSLTSGPANTGELFF. The chain is built from TRBV7-9 and TRBJ2-2; 9 bases align to TRBD2. CDR1 is SEHNR and CDR2 is FQNEAQ in the germline V gene (reference sequence). The CDR3 consists of 17 residues. V lost 2 bases to trimming and J lost 0 bases; unmatched junction nucleotides: 4.

The rearrangement links TRBV30 to TRBJ2-7, with 7 nucleotides matching TRBD1. The V gene end was trimmed by 0 bases and the J gene end by 3 bases; junction bases not matched to a gene: 5. The germline V gene has CDR1 GTSNPN and CDR2 SVGIG (reference sequence). This CDR3 spans 14 amino acids. CDR3 loop: CAWSVGTADYEQYF. CDR3 DNA sequence: TGTGCCTGGAGTGTAGGGACAGCGGACTACGAGCAGTACTTC.

V and J are TRBV7-9 and TRBJ2-5; no clear D gene. V shed 5 bases and J shed 2 bases, with 9 bases lying between them. This CDR3 is built from 13 residues. Germline CDR1 is SEHNR and CDR2 is FQNEAQ (reference sequence). Written as DNA, the CDR3 is TGTGCCAGCAGCGCCGGGCGTCAAGAGACCCAGTACTTC. Its translation is CASSAGRQETQYF.

As for this clone: Additional DNA sequences in this sample encode the identical CDR3. The rearrangement uses TRBV4-1 and TRBJ2-7, with 8 positions matching TRBD1. Germline V gene lookup returns CDR1 MGHRA and CDR2 YSYEKL. The CDR3 is 14 amino acids. The J segment lost 4 bases and the V segment lost 1 base, leaving 3 bases of the junction unmatched. The CDR3 reads CASSQGTGTYEQYF. DNA of the CDR3: TGCGCCAGCAGCCAAGGGACAGGGACGTACGAGCAGTACTTC.

The chain has TRBV11-2 and TRBJ2-7; D not resolved. This CDR3 contains 12 residues. V lost 5 bases to trimming and J lost 7 bases, with 12 bases between them. CDR1 and CDR2 (germline): SGHAT, FQNNGV. CDR3 nucleotide sequence: TGTGCCAGCAGCCTGGGTCCGGGTGAGCAGTACTTC. As protein: CASSLGPGEQYF.

V usage is TRBV11-2 and J usage is TRBJ2-7; no clear D. Germline CDR1 SGHAT, CDR2 FQNNGV. The CDR3 is made up of 14 amino acids. V was clipped by 1 base and J by 7 bases, with 14 bases between them. DNA for the CDR3: TGTGCCAGCAGCTTAGGTGGGTCCCCCTGGGAGCAGTACTTC. Amino acid sequence: CASSLGGSPWEQYF.

The V call is TRBV27, the J call TRBJ1-2, with D uncertain. There are 13 residues in the CDR3. Germline CDR1 and CDR2: MNHEY and SMNVEV (reference sequence). Trimming removed 8 bases at V and 4 bases at J, with 14 bases between. CDR3 nucleotide sequence: TGTGCCAGCTCGGTTGGCCCGGCCTATGGCTACACCTTC. Protein sequence: CASSVGPAYGYTF.

The genes are TRBV27 and TRBJ1-2; D is uncertain. The CDR3 runs 13 residues. Trimming left V 5 bases short and J 4 bases short, with 11 bases between. The germline V gene encodes CDR1 MNHEY and CDR2 SMNVEV (reference sequence). CDR3 sequence reads: CASSPLGIYGYTF. The CDR3 bases are TGTGCCAGCAGTCCTCTAGGGATCTATGGCTACACCTTC.

The chain joins TRBV6-9 to TRBJ2-2; 11 bases line up with TRBD1. The CDR3 is 16 amino acids. In germline, CDR1 is MNHGY, CDR2 SVAAGI. The junction had 6 bases not matched to a gene; V was cut back by 6 bases and J by 3 bases. CDR3 amino acids: CASSHMDRGHTGELFF. In nucleotides, the CDR3 is TGTGCCAGCAGCCATATGGACAGGGGGCACACCGGGGAGCTGTTTTTT.

This chain connects TRBV5-1 to TRBJ1-2, with TRBD1 matching over 9 bases. J was trimmed by 8 bases and V by 2 bases; bases with no gene match: 16. The CDR3 runs to 17 residues. Germline loops: CDR1 SGHRS, CDR2 YFSETQ. The CDR3 reads CASSLNRDRDLGGGYTF. As DNA, the CDR3 is TGCGCCAGCAGCTTAAACCGGGACAGGGATCTGGGAGGAGGCTACACCTTC.

J is TRBJ1-1 and V is TRBV27, with D perhaps TRBD1 (5 bases). Looked up from germline, CDR1 is MNHEY and CDR2 is SMNVEV (reference sequence). The CDR3 is made up of 14 amino acids. V lost 3 bases and J 2 bases, leaving 10 bases between the germline ends. The CDR3 DNA is TGTGCCAGCAGTTTGATAGGGGTTAACACTGAAGCTTTCTTT. It is translated as CASSLIGVNTEAFF.

This chain links TRBV7-6 with TRBJ1-4, with a weak D call TRBD1 (5 bases). The CDR3 loop spans 13 amino acids. V dropped 1 base and J dropped 11 bases, with 11 bases sitting between them. In germline, CDR1 is SGHVS, CDR2 FNYEAQ. The CDR3 spells CASSLDGGEKLFF. CDR3 in DNA: TGTGCCAGCAGCTTAGATGGAGGGGAGAAACTGTTTTTT.

This chain uses TRBV5-6 with TRBJ1-1; 8 bases are a match to TRBD1. The germline V gene has CDR1 SGHDT and CDR2 YYEEEE. The CDR3 has 12 residues. J lost 11 bases, V lost 4 bases, and 7 bases had no gene match. The CDR3 is CASSVGTGGAFF. CDR3 sequence (DNA): TGTGCCAGCAGCGTTGGGACAGGCGGGGCTTTCTTT.

DNA of the CDR3: TGTGCCAGCAGTGATTTGTGGGGGACAGAATTCCAAGAGACCCAGTACTTC. Translation gives CASSDLWGTEFQETQYF. The chain joins TRBV2 to TRBJ2-5; 7 bases map to TRBD1. CDR1 and CDR2 from the germline V gene are SNHLY and FYNNEI. The CDR3 sequence is 17 residues long. V gave up 3 bases and J gave up 1 base; unmatched junction bases: 11.